This T cell receptor (beta chain) was sequenced for a study of blood T cell repertoires in COVID-19. As for the study in general: Samples representing acute and convalescent COVID-19 were sourced from the United States, Italy and Spain.

V shed 4 bases, J shed 5 bases, and the junction held 8 bases outside the gene matches. Per germline, CDR1 SGHDT and CDR2 YYEEEE. The CDR3 length is 16 residues. Method: immunoSEQ multiplex PCR; TCRdb's copy keeps in-frame clones and lacks some. The top ten clones hold 4% of a sample with about 250,000 clones, roughly 84% of them seen once. The gene calls are TRBV5-6 and TRBJ1-6; TRBD1 agrees at 8 bases. The sequence derives from a woman aged 35 to 49 with active or convalescent COVID-19. Specimen: peripheral blood. The CDR3 loop reads CASSPRTGRHNSPLHF. CDR3 sequence (DNA): TGTGCCAGCAGCCCGCGGACAGGGAGGCATAATTCACCCCTCCACTTT.